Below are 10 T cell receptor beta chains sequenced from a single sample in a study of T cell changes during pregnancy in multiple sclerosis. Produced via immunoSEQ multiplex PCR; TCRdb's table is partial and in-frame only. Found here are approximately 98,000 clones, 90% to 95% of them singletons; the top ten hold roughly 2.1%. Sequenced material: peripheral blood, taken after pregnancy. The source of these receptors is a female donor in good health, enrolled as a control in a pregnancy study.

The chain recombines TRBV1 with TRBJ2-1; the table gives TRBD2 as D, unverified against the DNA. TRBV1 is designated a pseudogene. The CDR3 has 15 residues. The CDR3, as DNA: TGCACCAGCAGCCAACCGACTAGCAGTTACAATGAGCAGTTCTTC. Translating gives CTSSQPTSSYNEQFF.

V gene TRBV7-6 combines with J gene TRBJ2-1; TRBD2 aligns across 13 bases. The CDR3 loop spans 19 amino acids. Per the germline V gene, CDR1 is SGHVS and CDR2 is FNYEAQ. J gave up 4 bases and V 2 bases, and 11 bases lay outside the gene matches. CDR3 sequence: CASSLYGLAGDLVYNEQFF. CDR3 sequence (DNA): TGTGCCAGCAGCTTATATGGACTAGCGGGAGATTTAGTTTACAATGAGCAGTTCTTC.

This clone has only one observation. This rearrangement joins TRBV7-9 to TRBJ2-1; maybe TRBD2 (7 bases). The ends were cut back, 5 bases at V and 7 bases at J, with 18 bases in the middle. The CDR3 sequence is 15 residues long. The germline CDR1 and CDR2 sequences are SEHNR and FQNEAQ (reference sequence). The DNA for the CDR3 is TGTGCCAGCAGCGACCCTGAGGGGGGGTGGAATGAGCAGTTCTTC. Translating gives CASSDPEGGWNEQFF.

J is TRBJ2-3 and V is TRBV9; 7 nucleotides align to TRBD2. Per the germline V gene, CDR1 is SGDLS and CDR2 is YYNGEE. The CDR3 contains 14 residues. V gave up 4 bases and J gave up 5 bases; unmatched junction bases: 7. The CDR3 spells CASSPRLAGDTQYF. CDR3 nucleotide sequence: TGTGCCAGCAGCCCCAGACTAGCCGGAGATACGCAGTATTTT.

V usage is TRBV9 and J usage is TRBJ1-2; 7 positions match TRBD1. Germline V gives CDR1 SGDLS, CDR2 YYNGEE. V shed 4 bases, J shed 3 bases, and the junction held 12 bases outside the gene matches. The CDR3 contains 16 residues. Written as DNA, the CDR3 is TGTGCCAGCAGCTCCCGGGCAAGAGACAGGGACTATGGCTACACCTTC. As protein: CASSSRARDRDYGYTF.

For the CDR3, the DNA is TGTGCCAGCAGCATTGAGTGGGGGCTCAGGGAGCTGTTTTTT. Translated, it gives CASSIEWGLRELFF. V is TRBV5-5 and J is TRBJ2-2; D perhaps matches TRBD1 (6 bases). Germline CDR1 reads SGHKS; CDR2 reads YYEKEE (reference sequence). V was pared by 4 bases and J by 9 bases, with 16 bases between. The CDR3 is 14 amino acids.

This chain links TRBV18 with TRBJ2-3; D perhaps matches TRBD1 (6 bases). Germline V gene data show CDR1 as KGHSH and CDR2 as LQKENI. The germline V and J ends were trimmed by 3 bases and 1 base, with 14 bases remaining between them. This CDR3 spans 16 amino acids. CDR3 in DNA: TGTGCCAGCTCACCTGTCCGGTCAGGGGGCACAGATACGCAGTATTTT. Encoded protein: CASSPVRSGGTDTQYF.

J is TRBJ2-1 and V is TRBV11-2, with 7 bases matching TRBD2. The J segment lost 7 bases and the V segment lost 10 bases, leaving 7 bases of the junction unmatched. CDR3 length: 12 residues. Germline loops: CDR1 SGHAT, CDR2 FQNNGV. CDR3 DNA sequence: TGTGCCACTGGACTAGTTCAAAATGAGCAGTTCTTC. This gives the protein CATGLVQNEQFF.

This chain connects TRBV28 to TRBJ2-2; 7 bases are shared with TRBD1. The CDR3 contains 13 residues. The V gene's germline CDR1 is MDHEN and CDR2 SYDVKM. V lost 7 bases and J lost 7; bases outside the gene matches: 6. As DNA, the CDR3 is TGTGCCAGCACGACAGGGTGGAGCGGGGAGCTGTTTTTT. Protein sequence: CASTTGWSGELFF.

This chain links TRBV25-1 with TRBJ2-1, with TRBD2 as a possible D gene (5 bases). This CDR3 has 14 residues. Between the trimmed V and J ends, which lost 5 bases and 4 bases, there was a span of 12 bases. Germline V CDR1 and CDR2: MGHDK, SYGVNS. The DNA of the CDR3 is TGTGCCAGCAGTAAGACGAGGGATTACAATGAGCAGTTCTTC. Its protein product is CASSKTRDYNEQFF.